The 16 T cell receptor beta chains below were found in one sample sequenced in a study of T cell responses to AZD1222 COVID-19 vaccine. Sequenced by immunoSEQ multiplex PCR; TCRdb stores in-frame clones only, minus some. In the table there are about 170,000 clones, 85% to 90% of which are singletons. This sample comprised peripheral blood, obtained on day 0 of AZD1222 vaccination. The receptor set was obtained from an adult in good health.

This clone has a handful of counts. The V gene is TRBV6-5, the J gene TRBJ2-7; weak D call: TRBD1 (6 bases). The CDR3 has 13 amino acids. Between the trimmed V and J ends, which lost 6 bases and 6 bases, there was a span of 15 bases. CDR1 and CDR2 from the germline V gene are MNHEY and SVGAGI. CDR3 coding DNA: TGTGCCAGCAGGACAGGCGGCCGCGGCGAGCAGTACGTC. Protein sequence: CASRTGGRGEQYV.

This chain connects TRBV6-5 to TRBJ2-3; D remains ambiguous. The length of the CDR3 is 13 residues. CDR1 is MNHEY and CDR2 is SVGAGI in the germline V gene. The V end was cut by 4 bases, the J end by 4 bases, with 9 bases between. Written as DNA, the CDR3 is TGTGCCAGCAGTTTTAGGGTTGCAGATACGCAGTATTTT. Translating it yields CASSFRVADTQYF.

The gene calls are TRBV6-5 and TRBJ1-6; D not certain. The germline V gene has CDR1 MNHEY and CDR2 SVGAGI. V was pared by 6 bases and J by 10 bases, with 16 bases between. CDR3 length: 14 amino acids. The CDR3 DNA follows: TGTGCCAGCAGCCGAGAGGACCGGGTCTCACCCCTCCACTTT. It translates to CASSREDRVSPLHF.

The chain joins TRBV19 to TRBJ1-5; the D gene is possibly TRBD1 (5 bases). The germline V gene has CDR1 LNHDA and CDR2 SQIVND (reference sequence). The V and J ends lost 1 base and 5 bases respectively, with 12 bases between them. The CDR3 runs to 15 residues. DNA of the CDR3: TGTGCCAGTAGTATAGTGTCCCAGGGAGATCAGCCCCAGCATTTT. It yields the protein CASSIVSQGDQPQHF. Full variable domain (rest looked up from reference TRBV19 and TRBJ1-5): DGGITQSPKYLFRKEGQNVTLSCEQNLNHDAMYWYRQDPGQGLRLIYYSQIVNDFQKGDIAEGYSVSREKKESFPLTVTSAQKNPTAFYLCASSIVSQGDQPQHFGDGTRLSIL.

This chain uses TRBV19 with TRBJ2-2, with 9 nucleotides matching TRBD2. CDR3 size: 15 residues. Germline CDR1 is LNHDA and CDR2 is SQIVND (reference sequence). V gave up 5 bases and J gave up 7 bases; unmatched junction bases: 8. CDR3 loop: CASSPRASGVGELFF. The DNA for the CDR3 is TGTGCCAGTAGTCCCCGGGCTAGCGGGGTCGGGGAGCTGTTTTTT.

V and J are TRBV25-1 and TRBJ1-6; TRBD1 aligns across 11 bases. Germline V lookup: CDR1 MGHDK, CDR2 SYGVNS. J lost 7 bases, V lost 4 bases, and 9 bases had no gene match. This CDR3 is 17 amino acids long. As DNA, the CDR3 is TGTGCCAGCAGTGCCTCGGACAGGGGGCTAAGAAATTCACCCCTCCACTTT. It is translated as CASSASDRGLRNSPLHF.

The chain employs TRBV4-1 and TRBJ1-5; 9 bases are shared with TRBD1. Trimming removed 5 bases from V and 2 bases from J; junction bases left unmatched: 4. CDR1 is MGHRA, CDR2 YSYEKL, per germline. The CDR3 runs to 15 residues. The CDR3 region is CASSLGQGGNQPQHF. The CDR3 DNA reads TGCGCCAGCAGCTTGGGACAGGGAGGCAATCAGCCCCAGCATTTT.

V and J are TRBV7-6 and TRBJ2-1; no clear D gene. The length of the CDR3 is 13 residues. CDR1 and CDR2 from the germline V gene are SGHVS and FNYEAQ. V lost 5 bases to trimming and J lost 3 bases, with 8 bases between them. The CDR3 DNA reads TGTGCCAGCAGCGGAGACAACTACAATGAGCAGTTCTTC. The encoded protein is CASSGDNYNEQFF.

This rearrangement joins TRBV4-1 to TRBJ1-2, with a tentative D call TRBD1 (5 bases). The germline CDR1 and CDR2 sequences are MGHRA and YSYEKL. The CDR3 extends over 15 amino acids. The V end was cut by 0 bases, the J end by 2 bases, with 10 bases between. In nucleotides, the CDR3 is TGCGCCAGCAGCCAAGAGAGGGGCCTGAACTATGGCTACACCTTC. Its protein product is CASSQERGLNYGYTF.

J is TRBJ2-7 and V is TRBV5-1; D gene unclear. Trimming took 0 bases from V and 2 from J, leaving 9 bases between them. The CDR3 has 14 residues. CDR1 and CDR2 from the germline V gene are SGHRS and YFSETQ. Here the CDR3 reads CASSLVQAAYEQYF. The CDR3 coding sequence is TGCGCCAGCAGCTTGGTCCAGGCCGCCTACGAGCAGTACTTC.

The chain has TRBV2 and TRBJ2-7; the match to TRBD1 covers 8 bases. The CDR3 consists of 13 residues. Trimming took 10 bases from V and 3 from J; bases not matched to a gene: 8. The germline V gene has CDR1 SNHLY and CDR2 FYNNEI. The CDR3 DNA sequence: TGTGCCACCAACCCCGGGACAGGCTACGAGCAGTACTTC. Its protein product is CATNPGTGYEQYF.

This clone was detected only once. The J gene is TRBJ2-3, the V gene TRBV7-9; TRBD2 is a possible D gene (6 bases). This CDR3 has 16 residues. V was clipped by 5 bases and J by 4 bases, with 19 bases between them. The germline V gene has CDR1 SEHNR and CDR2 FQNEAQ (reference sequence). CDR3 in amino acids: CASSPATSSPPDTQYF. DNA for the CDR3: TGTGCCAGCAGCCCAGCGACTAGTTCACCCCCAGATACGCAGTATTTT. Using reference TRBV7-9 and TRBJ2-3 for the parts outside the CDR3, the full variable domain is DTGVSQNPRHKITKRGQNVTFRCDPISEHNRLYWYRQTLGQGPEFLTYFQNEAQLEKSRLLSDRFSAERPKGSFSTLEIQRTEQGDSAMYLCASSPATSSPPDTQYFGPGTRLTVL.

With respect to this clone: Other DNA sequences within the sample encode an identical CDR3. The gene calls are TRBV15 and TRBJ2-5; 8 bases line up with TRBD2. The junction had 2 bases not matched to a gene; V was cut back by 1 base and J by 4 bases. Germline assignment: CDR1 LNHNV and CDR2 YYDKDF (reference sequence). This CDR3 region has 14 residues. The CDR3 protein is CATSRAGGGETQYF. CDR3 in DNA: TGTGCCACCAGCAGAGCCGGGGGGGGAGAGACCCAGTACTTC.

This sequence joins TRBV28 and TRBJ2-7; D possibly uses TRBD1 or TRBD2 (5 bases each). V lost 8 bases and J 1 base, leaving 15 bases between the germline ends. There are 14 residues in the CDR3. Germline values: CDR1 MDHEN, CDR2 SYDVKM. The CDR3 sequence is CASLSRGLSYEQYF. Here the CDR3 DNA reads TGTGCCAGCCTCTCCCGGGGCCTATCCTACGAGCAGTACTTC. Supplemented by reference TRBV28 and TRBJ2-7, the full variable domain reads DVKVTQSSRYLVKRTGEKVFLECVQDMDHENMFWYRQDPGLGLRLIYFSYDVKMKEKGDIPEGYSVSREKKERFSLILESASTNQTSMYLCASLSRGLSYEQYFGPGTRLTVT.

This chain uses TRBV5-4 with TRBJ1-6; 9 bases are shared with TRBD1. The CDR3 has 12 amino acids. The ends lost 3 bases at V and 15 bases at J; junction bases unmatched: 4. From germline, CDR1 is SGHNT and CDR2 YYREEE (reference sequence). CDR3 loop: CASSSDRGVLHF. CDR3 sequence (DNA): TGTGCCAGCAGCTCGGACAGGGGAGTCCTCCACTTT.

This rearrangement joins TRBV9 to TRBJ2-3; TRBD1 matches at 7 bases. Germline V gene sequence: CDR1 SGDLS, CDR2 YYNGEE. This CDR3 is 20 amino acids long. Germline trimming cut 3 bases from V and 2 bases from J; bases unmatched to any gene: 21. CDR3 in DNA: TGTGCCAGCAGCGCTCGAAGGGGACAGATATTCGAGCGGAACACAGATACGCAGTATTTT. Translation: CASSARRGQIFERNTDTQYF.